These T cell receptor beta chains were read from a single sample in a study of blood T cell repertoires in COVID-19. Sequenced by immunoSEQ multiplex PCR; TCRdb stores in-frame clones only, minus some. Among over 150,000 clones listed, more than 85% were seen once. Sequencing was done on a sample of peripheral blood. The receptor set was obtained from a woman over 75 with COVID-19, enrolled during active disease. Both conserved end residues are part of each CDR3. The D gene is left open where the match is weak. Rows may omit the clone size; those that give it use once, few, many or a size class.

j_call v_call clone_size d_call cdr3_aa cdr3_nt
TRBJ1-1 TRBV19 - - CASSNIGGRTEAFF TGTGCCAGTAGTAACATCGGGGGTCGGACTGAAGCTTTCTTT
TRBJ2-5 TRBV21-1 - - CASSKPLVGAAQETQYF TGTGCCAGCAGCAAACCCCTGGTGGGTGCGGCCCAAGAGACCCAGTACTTC
TRBJ2-7 TRBV7-2 - TRBD1 CASSLFRGPGGEQYF TGTGCCAGCAGCTTATTTAGGGGGCCGGGCGGCGAGCAGTACTTC
TRBJ2-1 TRBV9 - - CASSAAGTYNEQFF TGTGCCAGCAGCGCAGCCGGGACTTACAATGAGCAGTTCTTC
TRBJ1-1 TRBV18 - - CASSPARTQGPEAFF TGTGCCAGCTCACCAGCCCGGACACAAGGTCCCGAAGCTTTCTTT
TRBJ1-6 TRBV7-2 once - CASTSGLQSPLHF TGTGCCAGCACCTCGGGACTACAGTCACCCCTCCACTTT
TRBJ2-7 TRBV7-8 - TRBD2 CASSLASAGGRYEQYF TGTGCCAGCAGCTTAGCATCAGCGGGAGGGCGTTACGAGCAGTACTTC
TRBJ2-7 TRBV28 - TRBD1 CASSSPWDRTAYEQYF TGTGCCAGCAGTTCACCATGGGACAGGACGGCATACGAGCAGTACTTC
TRBJ1-4 TRBV28 - - CASSQGGSPNEKLFF TGTGCCAGCAGCCAAGGAGGCTCCCCTAATGAAAAACTGTTTTTT
TRBJ2-3 TRBV12-5 - TRBD2 CASGLNWASGDTQYF TGTGCTAGTGGTTTGAATTGGGCTAGCGGAGATACGCAGTATTTT
TRBJ1-2 TRBV28 once - CASSPPGTYNGYTF TGTGCCAGCAGTCCGCCCGGGACATATAATGGCTACACCTTC
TRBJ2-7 TRBV12-3/TRBV12-4 - - CASSLALYEQYF TGTGCCAGCAGTTTAGCTCTATACGAGCAGTACTTC
TRBJ1-3 TRBV5-4 few TRBD1 CASSPGQGSSGNTIYF TGTGCCAGCAGCCCCGGACAGGGAAGCTCTGGAAACACCATATATTTT
TRBJ1-5 TRBV20-1 - - CSAAATGPQHF TGCAGTGCCGCAGCGACGGGGCCCCAGCATTTT
TRBJ1-2 TRBV5-6 - - CASSRVQGAGGYTF TGTGCCAGCAGCCGAGTACAGGGCGCTGGTGGCTACACCTTC
TRBJ1-2 TRBV27 - - CASTRTGSDGFYGYTF TGTGCCAGCACCCGAACAGGGTCCGACGGGTTCTATGGCTACACCTTC
TRBJ2-2 TRBV7-2 few - CASSLHQRSNTGELFF TGTGCCAGCAGCTTACATCAGCGCTCGAACACCGGGGAGCTGTTTTTT
TRBJ2-7 TRBV6-5 - - CASSVSVRVYEQYF TGTGCCAGCAGCGTAAGTGTACGGGTCTACGAGCAGTACTTC
TRBJ2-7 TRBV12-3/TRBV12-4 - - CASSLTDYEQYF TGTGCCAGCAGTCTGACAGACTACGAGCAGTACTTC
TRBJ2-1 TRBV28 - TRBD2 CATTLLLAGVNEQFF TGTGCCACCACTTTACTCCTAGCGGGGGTTAATGAGCAGTTCTTC
TRBJ1-4 TRBV11-2 - - CASRFNPGRANGEKLFF TGTGCCAGCAGATTTAACCCAGGGAGGGCCAACGGTGAAAAACTGTTTTTT
TRBJ2-1 TRBV5-1 - TRBD2 CASSGLAGGPSNEQFF TGCGCCAGCAGCGGCTTAGCGGGAGGACCCTCCAATGAGCAGTTCTTC
TRBJ2-3 TRBV7-2 - TRBD2 CASSLAGLAGGFSTDTQYF TGTGCCAGCAGCTTAGCGGGACTAGCGGGAGGCTTTAGCACAGATACGCAGTATTTT
TRBJ1-2 TRBV27 - - CASSLSGQGGGYTF TGTGCCAGCAGTTTATCGGGTCAGGGTGGAGGCTACACCTTC
TRBJ2-7 TRBV19 few TRBD2 CASSVGLAGTYEQYF TGTGCCAGTAGTGTGGGACTAGCGGGTACCTACGAGCAGTACTTC
TRBJ2-5 TRBV28 - - CASSLPGTLGETQYF TGTGCCAGCAGTCTCCCCGGGACTCTGGGGGAGACCCAGTACTTC
TRBJ1-5 TRBV24-1 - - CATGWGGNQPQHF TGTGCCACCGGGTGGGGGGGCAATCAGCCCCAGCATTTT
TRBJ1-1 TRBV7-9 - - CASSLAEGKAFF TGTGCCAGCAGCTTAGCAGAGGGAAAAGCTTTCTTT
TRBJ2-1 TRBV2 few TRBD1 CASSGQPPGQGWAEQFF TGTGCCAGCAGTGGACAACCCCCGGGACAGGGATGGGCTGAGCAGTTCTTC
TRBJ2-7 TRBV28 - TRBD1 CASSPKGTGLLYEQYF TGTGCCAGCAGCCCCAAAGGGACAGGTCTGCTCTACGAGCAGTACTTC
TRBJ2-1 TRBV19 - TRBD2 CASSPQREGRNEQFF TGTGCCAGTAGTCCCCAGCGGGAGGGCCGAAATGAGCAGTTCTTC
TRBJ2-1 TRBV4-3 - TRBD2 CASSQGTSGHNEQFF TGCGCCAGCAGCCAAGGGACTAGCGGACACAATGAGCAGTTCTTC
TRBJ1-3 TRBV7-2 - - CASSRGHFSGNTIYF TGTGCCAGCAGCCGGGGACACTTCTCTGGAAACACCATATATTTT
TRBJ1-6 TRBV5-1 - - CASSLDPSSYNSPLHF TGCGCCAGCAGCTTGGACCCGAGCTCCTATAATTCACCCCTCCACTTT
TRBJ1-6 TRBV18 - - CASSPQLGQWANNSPLHF TGTGCCAGCTCACCTCAACTCGGACAGTGGGCGAATAATTCACCCCTCCACTTT
TRBJ1-1 TRBV5-4 - TRBD1 CASRPSRFQGGVTEAFF TGTGCCAGCAGACCGTCGCGATTTCAGGGGGGAGTCACTGAAGCTTTCTTT
TRBJ1-4 TRBV28 - - CASSQTNEKLFF TGTGCCAGCAGTCAGACTAATGAAAAACTGTTTTTT
TRBJ2-5 TRBV4-1 - TRBD1 CASSPGTGVVETQYF TGCGCCAGCAGCCCCGGGACAGGGGTGGTAGAGACCCAGTACTTC
TRBJ2-2 TRBV19 - TRBD2 CASSMSLAGTGELFF TGTGCCAGTAGTATGTCTCTAGCGGGAACCGGGGAGCTGTTTTTT
TRBJ2-5 TRBV7-2 - - CASSLGSRAQETQYF TGTGCCAGCAGCTTAGGAAGCAGGGCCCAAGAGACCCAGTACTTC
TRBJ2-3 TRBV7-2 - - CASSLVTSAVPSTDTQYF TGTGCCAGCAGCTTAGTAACGAGCGCAGTCCCTAGCACAGATACGCAGTATTTT
TRBJ1-1 TRBV29-1 - - CSVQKNTEAFF TGCAGCGTTCAGAAGAACACTGAAGCTTTCTTT
TRBJ1-5 TRBV27 - TRBD1 CASSLGQGGQPQHF TGTGCCAGCAGTTTAGGACAGGGCGGTCAGCCCCAGCATTTT
TRBJ2-5 TRBV7-9 - - CASTQLGAGGTVRGTQYF TGTGCCAGCACCCAACTCGGGGCCGGCGGGACTGTAAGGGGGACCCAGTACTTC
TRBJ1-1 TRBV6-2/TRBV6-3 - - CASSYSMGRGNTEAFF TGTGCCAGCAGTTACTCGATGGGCAGGGGAAACACTGAAGCTTTCTTT
TRBJ1-2 TRBV5-4 - TRBD1 CASSRDSYGYTF TGTGCCAGCTCGCGGGACAGCTATGGCTACACCTTC
TRBJ2-2 TRBV3-1/TRBV3-2 - TRBD2 CASSQGTRLTGELFF TGTGCCAGCAGCCAAGGGACTAGGTTAACCGGGGAGCTGTTTTTT